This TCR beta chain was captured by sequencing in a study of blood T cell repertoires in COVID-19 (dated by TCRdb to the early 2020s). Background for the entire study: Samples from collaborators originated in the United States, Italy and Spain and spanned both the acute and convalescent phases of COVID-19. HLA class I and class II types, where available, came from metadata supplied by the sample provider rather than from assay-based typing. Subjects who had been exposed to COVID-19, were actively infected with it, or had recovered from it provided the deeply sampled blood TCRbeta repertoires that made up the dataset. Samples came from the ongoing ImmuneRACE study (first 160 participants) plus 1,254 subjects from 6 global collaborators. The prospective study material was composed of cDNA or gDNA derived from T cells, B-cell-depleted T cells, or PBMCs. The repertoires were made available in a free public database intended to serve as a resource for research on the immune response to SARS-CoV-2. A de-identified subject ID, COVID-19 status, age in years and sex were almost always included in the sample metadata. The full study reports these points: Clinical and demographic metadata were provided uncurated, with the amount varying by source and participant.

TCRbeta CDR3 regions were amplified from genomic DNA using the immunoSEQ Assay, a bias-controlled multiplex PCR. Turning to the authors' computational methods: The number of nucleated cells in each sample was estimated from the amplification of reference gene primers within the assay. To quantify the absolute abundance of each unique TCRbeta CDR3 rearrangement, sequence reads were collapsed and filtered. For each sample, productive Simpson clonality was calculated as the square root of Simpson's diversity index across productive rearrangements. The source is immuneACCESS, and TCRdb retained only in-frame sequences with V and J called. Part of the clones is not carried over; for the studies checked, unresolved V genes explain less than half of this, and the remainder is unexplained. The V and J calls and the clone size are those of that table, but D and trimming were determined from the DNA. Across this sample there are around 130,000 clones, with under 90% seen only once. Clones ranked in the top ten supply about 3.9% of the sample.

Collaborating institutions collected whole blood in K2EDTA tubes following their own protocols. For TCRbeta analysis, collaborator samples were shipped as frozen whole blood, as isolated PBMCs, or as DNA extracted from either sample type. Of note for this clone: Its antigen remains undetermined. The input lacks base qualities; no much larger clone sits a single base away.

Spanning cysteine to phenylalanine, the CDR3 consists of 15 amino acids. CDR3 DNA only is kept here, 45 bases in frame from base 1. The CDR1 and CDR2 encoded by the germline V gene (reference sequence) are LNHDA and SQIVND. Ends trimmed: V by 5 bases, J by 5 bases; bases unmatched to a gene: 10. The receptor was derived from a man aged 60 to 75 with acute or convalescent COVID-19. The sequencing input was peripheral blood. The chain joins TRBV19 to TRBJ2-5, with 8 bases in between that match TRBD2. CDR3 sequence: CASSLSREGGETQYF. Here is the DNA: TGTGCCAGTAGTCTCTCTCGGGAGGGTGGGGAGACCCAGTACTTC.